Detailed here is one T cell receptor beta chain. Its antigen target is currently unknown. Per-nucleotide qualities are absent, and no much larger clonotype sits a single base away. Library preparation employed the immunoSEQ multiplex PCR assay. For the multiplex PCR, a mixture combining 60 forward primers for TCR Vbeta segments and 13 reverse primers for TCR Jbeta segments was used. The CDR3 region of rearranged TCR beta genes was amplified from genomic DNA with a multiplex PCR assay. The amplified TCR beta libraries were sequenced on the Illumina HiSeq System as 87-base-pair reads. In the original analysis: A later analysis counted approximately 76 million unique TCR beta chains across the approximately 700 repertoires, and some 11 million of these chains were shared by at least two donors. Raw reads were error-corrected and collapsed into unique sequences by a nearest-neighbor algorithm in which closely related sequences were merged to remove PCR and sequencing errors. CDR3 sequences were aligned to IMGT reference sequences to assign V, D and J gene segments. For a sequence to be retained, at least a six-nucleotide match to both a V gene segment and a J gene segment was required. A rearrangement was called productive if the CDR3 had no stop codons and remained in frame with V and J, and every other rearrangement was called non-productive. CDR3 was defined according to IMGT convention as the region running from the second conserved V-encoded cysteine to the conserved J-encoded phenylalanine. In an earlier analysis of more than 550 of the donors, sequences lacking an unambiguous match to a single V gene segment were excluded. In an earlier analysis of around 590 of the donors, a V segment was called functional when productive rearrangements were above 56.7%, and segregating when the standard deviation between donors exceeded 5%. A statistical classification framework was developed to diagnose cytomegalovirus status using the catalog of TCR beta chain sequences. A later analysis assigned V and J genes by comparing TCR nucleotide sequences with IMGT/GENE-DB human TR gene sequences. A later analysis assigned CDR3 sequences and most-parsimonious VDJ recombination scenarios with the TCRdist pipeline. In a later analysis, every TCR beta chain was defined by the combination of its CDR3 amino acid sequence and its V-gene family, and reads without a unique V-gene family were dropped. A later analysis removed 600 or so highly shared, low-generation-probability nucleotide sequences to deal with suspected cross-contamination and a sequencing artifact. In a later analysis, a clonal expansion index was calculated for each public chain from normalized within-repertoire ranks of inferred template counts. A later analysis computed generation probabilities with a VDJ recombination model fitted to out-of-frame rearrangements, and checked the results against IGoR. In a later analysis, hypergeometric tests were used to score TCR-TCR, TCR-HLA and TCR-CMV co-occurrence, with a repertoire-size bias correction applied to TCR pairs. False discovery rates were estimated in a later analysis by permuting HLA or CMV assignments 20 times. In a later analysis, co-occurring TCRs were grouped with DBSCAN, and TCRdist sequence similarity was added when clustering was performed within HLA-allele-positive subsets. Repertoires with fewer than 30,000 or more than 120,000 public chains, plus five repertoires with anomalous nucleotide sharing, were excluded from co-occurrence clustering. Here the immuneACCESS table is served through TCRdb, limited to in-frame sequences with V and J called. Missing clones are a known gap in these copies; in checked studies unresolved V genes cover under half, and the rest lacks a known reason. V and J calls and clone size are those listed in that table; D and trimming were worked out from the DNA. Within this sample are 100,000 to 120,000 clones, with approximately 69% of them counted one time only. Around 3.9% of the sample is held by the ten biggest clonotypes.

In total, 630 or so healthy bone marrow donors made up the cohort. Cohort members were all nominally healthy when sampled, although unrecorded immune exposures were likely present. The donor was CMV seropositive and was included in the group of 250 to 350 seropositive cohort members. Every donor gave a peripheral blood sample, and the peripheral blood mononuclear cells from that sample were used for TCR beta sequencing. The Qiagen DNeasy Blood Extraction Kit was used to extract genomic DNA from the blood cell samples. The CDR3, from cysteine to phenylalanine, totals 14 residues. Of all the DNA, just the CDR3 is kept, 42 bases in frame from base 1. Germline trimming amounts to 7 bases on V and 7 bases on J, with 10 as the count of junction bases outside the gene matches. According to the germline V gene, CDR1 reads MNHNS and CDR2 reads SASEGT. The sample originates from a study of cytomegalovirus exposure and HLA in healthy donors (dated 2017 in TCRdb). A note on the overall study: An earlier analysis of approximately 640 of the donors reported about 250 Gb of sequence data and 117 million unique TCR beta sequences from about 179 million T cells. An early release that covered about 600 HLA-typed donors contained about 300 gigabases of sequencing data and 75 million to 100 million unique TCR sequences. Of the roughly 400 genotyped donors, 80% to 90% were placed in the genetic ancestry cluster associated with self-reported Caucasian donors. The aim of the study was to test whether cataloging public T cell receptors could identify signatures of past pathogen exposure. The T cell repertoires of several hundred subjects were profiled by immunosequencing and related to cytomegalovirus serostatus. A separate validation cohort of 100 to 150 different subjects was used in addition to the roughly 700-subject first cohort. To predict cytomegalovirus infection status, the study combined high-throughput TCR immunosequencing, statistical association of individual TCRs with disease status, and machine learning. A later analysis re-analyzed previously published TCR beta repertoires from roughly 690 donors and added high-resolution HLA genotyping to study TCR occurrence patterns. Rather than drawing on any new phenotypic data, the later analysis identified candidate immune exposures from TCR beta sequences and the way those sequences occurred across donors. To decide whether each TCR beta V gene segment behaved as functional or pseudogenic, an earlier analysis of some 600 of the donors relied on high-throughput TCR beta sequencing. Donor age, sex, ethnicity and CMV serostatus were compiled together with the repertoire data. In a later genetic analysis, genome-wide SNP genotypes for about 65% of the 666 donors were used, and that subset was treated as a discovery cohort. All discovery cohort repertoires had been generated on a single sequencing platform. HLA typing included class I and class II loci at four-digit resolution. The number of typed donors differed by locus: about 629-630 for A, B, C, DRB1 and DQB1; 522 for DQA1; approximately 600 for DPA1; and around 490 for DPB1. Roughly 5 DR-DQ haplotypes were handled as single units for association and clustering, since linkage in the cohort was strong. On average, around 240,000 unique TCR beta nucleotide sequences were sequenced per donor among about 400 genotyped donors of the cohort, with about 19% of those sequences being non-productive.

Study-wide conclusions, independent of this receptor: Specific HLA alleles were associated with 15,000 to 20,000 TCR beta sequences at a false discovery rate of 0.05 in a later analysis. The presence/absence analyses assumed that sequencing depth was roughly uniform across donors, and that assumption may not be true. Compared with the roughly 600-donor mean, donors in an Asian-associated ancestry cluster had fewer N-insertions in productive TCRs, according to a later genetic analysis. A later analysis found that HLA-associated TCR beta chains were more clonally expanded and had lower generation probabilities than equally common non-associated chains. According to a later analysis, TCR association rates differed among HLA loci, with DRB1 alleles showing the most associated TCRs and HLA-C alleles showing the fewest. The study gave a list of 150 to 200 TCR beta chains associated with cytomegalovirus. The only immune exposure information available for the cohort was CMV serostatus. The authors suggested that the approach could potentially be extended to other disease states and immunological phenotypes. HLA typing was unavailable for some donors at each locus, so association tests used only the typed subset. A later analysis reported that several top co-occurrence clusters appeared linked to parvovirus B19, influenza, CMV and Epstein-Barr virus. A cluster of highly shared sequence variants was judged likely to represent a technical artifact of the sequencing pipeline. In both the original and validation cohorts, the classifier was reported to diagnose cytomegalovirus status with high specificity and sensitivity. Only TCR beta chains were sequenced in this cohort, and the absence of alpha or paired-chain data limited detectable features. Linkage disequilibrium might explain the correlated functional status among segregating V segments, but an unknown experimental factor could not be ruled out. In a later analysis, most CMV-associated TCR beta chains were found to appear HLA-restricted, with HLA associations seemingly driven largely by CMV exposure. While some public TCRs were present in many individuals, most TCR sequences turned up only very rarely across donors. A few of the identified cytomegalovirus-associated TCR beta chains were confirmed in vitro to be specific for cytomegalovirus antigens. In an earlier analysis of 587 of the donors, most TCR beta V segments appeared in productive rearrangements about 87% or about 30% of the time, broadly matching IMGT annotations. Because counts were too low, 15 or so rarely observed V segments, including chromosome 9 orphons, were excluded from the earlier analysis of some 540 of the donors. The 87-base-pair reads could not distinguish some IMGT-functional V segments, including TRBV6-2 and TRBV6-3, so those segments were excluded. Assigning TCR associations to individual alleles was difficult when HLA alleles, especially DR and DQ, strongly co-occurred. V-gene and J-gene trimming of TCR beta chains was associated with a missense DCLRE1C variant in a later genetic analysis, and the association was replicated in an independent cohort. A further reported finding was that TCR beta sequences accurately predicted the HLA-A and HLA-B alleles for most subjects in the first cohort.

The rearrangement joined TRBV6-1 to TRBJ1-2, with 9 central nucleotides matching TRBD1. The receptor's source is a woman in her thirties or forties in good health and CMV-seropositive. The sequenced sample consisted of PBMCs. The CDR3 protein is CASKMTGGMSGYTF. The sequenced DNA is TGTGCCAGCAAAATGACAGGGGGGATGAGTGGCTACACCTTC.